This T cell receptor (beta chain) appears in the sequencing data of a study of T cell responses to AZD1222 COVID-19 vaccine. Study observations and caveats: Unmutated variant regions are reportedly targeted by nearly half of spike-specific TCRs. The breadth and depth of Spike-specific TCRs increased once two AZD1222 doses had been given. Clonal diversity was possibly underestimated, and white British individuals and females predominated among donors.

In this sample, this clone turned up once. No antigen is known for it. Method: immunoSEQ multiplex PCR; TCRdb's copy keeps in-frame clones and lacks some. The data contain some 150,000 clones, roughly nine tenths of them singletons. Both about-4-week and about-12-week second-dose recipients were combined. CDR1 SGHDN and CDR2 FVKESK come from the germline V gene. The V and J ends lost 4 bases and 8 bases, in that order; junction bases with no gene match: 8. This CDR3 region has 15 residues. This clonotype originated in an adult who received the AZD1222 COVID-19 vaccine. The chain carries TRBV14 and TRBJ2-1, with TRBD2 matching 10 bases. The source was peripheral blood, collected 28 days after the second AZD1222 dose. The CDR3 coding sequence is TGTGCCAGCAGCCCCCGGGGTAGCGGGAGGCATGAGCAGTTCTTC. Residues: CASSPRGSGRHEQFF.